This T cell receptor beta chain was observed in a study of shared clonotypes between healthy human individuals. As defined, naive CD8 cells were CD45RO-negative and positively selected for CCR7, with terminally differentiated effector memory CD45RA+ cells excluded. The ends were cut back, 5 bases at V and 8 bases at J, with 19 bases in the middle. CDR1 is MDHEN and CDR2 is SYDVKM in the germline V gene. The CDR3 has 15 amino acids. A word on this clone: Its cognate antigen is unknown.

Every immunoSEQ plate was one replicate of a subset's evenly spread DNA. TCRdb keeps only in-frame clones here, not all; method: immunoSEQ multiplex PCR. The repertoire consists of approximately 840,000 clones, with about 96% occurring once and the leading ten covering over 0.2%. Notes on the study in general: The study found lower generation probabilities in non-shared clonotypes than in those shared by all four donors.

This clonotype originated in a man younger than 45 in good health. The sample comprised naive CD8+ T cells sorted from blood. The chain has TRBV28 and TRBJ2-1; no clear D. CDR3 nucleotides: TGTGCCAGCAGTCATCGGACCCCCGATATCTATGAGCAGTTCTTC. It specifies CASSHRTPDIYEQFF. The full variable domain, completed using reference TRBV28 and TRBJ2-1, is DVKVTQSSRYLVKRTGEKVFLECVQDMDHENMFWYRQDPGLGLRLIYFSYDVKMKEKGDIPEGYSVSREKKERFSLILESASTNQTSMYLCASSHRTPDIYEQFFGPGTRLTVL.